The T cell receptor beta chain described here comes from a study of blood T cell repertoires in COVID-19. Turning to the study itself: The United States, Italy and Spain supplied acute and convalescent COVID-19 samples. Sources were T cells, B-cell-depleted T cells, or PBMCs; the material itself was cDNA or gDNA.

Per the authors' pipeline: Nucleated cell counts were estimated from reference gene primer amplification. Data came from immunoSEQ multiplex PCR; TCRdb stores just in-frame clones and leaves some out. Clone size and the V and J calls come from that table; the DNA yielded D and trimming. The data show 370,000 or so clones, approximately 77% seen once. V lost 5 bases and J lost 0, with 14 bases in between. The CDR3 is 15 residues long. Germline CDR1 and CDR2: GTSNPN and SVGIG (reference sequence). The origin of this receptor is a human donor with acute or convalescent COVID-19. The donor label of this sample is uncertain. The sequenced material came from peripheral blood. V is TRBV30 and J is TRBJ1-3; TRBD1 might be the D (6 bases). The CDR3 DNA sequence: TGTGCCTGGTCGACAGGCCCTAGCTCTGGAAACACCATATATTTT. As protein: CAWSTGPSSGNTIYF.